The sample holds one count of the clone carrying this TCR beta chain. The target antigen is unknown. This entry is derived from a study of OX40 agonist ivuxolimab in advanced cancers. Turning to the study itself: All patients had ivuxolimab intravenously every 2 weeks at 0.01 to 10 mg/kg.

Blood got drawn at baseline, again on cycle 4 day 1, and then on cycle 7 day 1. Generated by immunoSEQ multiplex PCR, the TCRdb table keeps only in-frame clones and is missing some. Found here are 70,000 to 95,000 clones, 90% to 95% of them singletons; the top ten hold approximately 0.7%. Study-wide points: Among the nonresponders, some also had low normalized T-cell clonal expansion.

V was pared by 7 bases and J by 2 bases, with 5 bases of the junction left unmatched. The CDR3 totals 15 residues. Germline CDR1 LNHDA, CDR2 SQIVND (reference sequence). The origin of this receptor is an adult with an advanced solid tumor such as melanoma, head and neck, liver or kidney cancer. This sequence joins TRBV19 and TRBJ2-4, with TRBD2 identical over 10 bases. The sequencing used CD4+ or CD8+ T cells sorted from blood, collected in a trial of the OX40 agonist ivuxolimab. The CDR3 region has the DNA TGTGCCAGTACCCAAACTAGCGGGACCAAAAACATTCAGTACTTC. Encoded protein: CASTQTSGTKNIQYF.